This T cell receptor (beta chain) came from a study of T cell repertoires in cytomegalovirus infection. CDR1 and CDR2 from the germline V gene are SGHTA and FQGNSA. This CDR3 has 16 residues. V was cut by 5 bases and J by 5 bases, with 21 bases left in between. In this sample, this clonotype turned up many times. Its antigen remains unknown. MiXCR, run by TCRdb on the reads, gives a single entry per CDR3 protein. In the table there are about 480,000 distinct CDR3 sequences, roughly a third of which are singletons. Here the sequenced sample was cultured PBMCs, taken from culture after CMV antigen stimulation. The V call is TRBV7-2, the J call TRBJ2-5; the D gene is possibly TRBD2 (7 bases). The source of this sequence is a human donor in good health (CMV status not recorded). Some clones in this sample may be carry-over from other donors' samples. CDR3 residues: CASSRNIRGAGETQYF. CDR3 coding DNA: TGTGCCAGCAGCAGGAACATACGGGGGGCCGGGGAGACCCAGTACTTC.